This T cell receptor (beta chain) was sequenced during a study of tumor-infiltrating lymphocytes in primary liver carcinoma (dated by TCRdb to the late 2010s). With regard to the full study: Hepatocellular carcinoma (four) or combined HCC and intrahepatic cholangiocarcinoma (one) was present in the five patients, who were three men and two women aged 30 to 69 years. A total of approximately 35 specimens from 5 patients, comprising approximately 25 tumor regions, 5 adjacent noncancerous liver tissues and 5 peripheral blood samples, were covered by TCRbeta repertoire sequencing. High reproducibility was observed for the technical replicate repertoires, with mean shared-clone rates around 0.89 and correlation coefficients above 0.95. Across five regions of each liver tumor, along with adjacent normal tissue and blood, the study brought together TCRbeta repertoire sequencing, expression microarrays and whole-exome sequencing. Samples yielded roughly 3.5 to 8 million productive TCRbeta reads; read depth did not differ significantly between tissue types. Agilent mRNA microarray profiling was performed on the roughly 24 tumor region samples to relate TCRbeta repertoire diversity to the local molecular phenotype. The tumors of the five patients were staged as T1-T3 N0M0, with maximum diameters ranging from roughly 4.2 to 11 cm.

Total RNA and DNA were co-extracted from about 20-30 mg of bulk tissue with the AllPrep DNA/RNA mini kit, without cell sorting. About 5 patients with histopathologically diagnosed primary liver carcinoma underwent surgical resection in China between 2015 and March 2016. At the time of sampling, the patients had chronic HBV infection and had not received any treatment. Each tumor was sampled at five spatially separated regions: the superior, inferior, left-lateral and right-lateral poles and the tumor centre. More than 90% viable tumor cells were found by histology in every tumor sample. Pieces of fresh tumor and adjacent tissue were cut in half, with one half kept in RNAlater at -80 degrees C and the other half sent for histology. Of note for this clonotype: The clone's antigen remains unknown. Base qualities are missing; no much larger clone stands one base away.

TCRbeta-specific cDNA was reverse-transcribed from about 0.45 ug total RNA using a constant-region primer and ProtoScript II reverse transcriptase. TCRbeta libraries were built with three nested multiplex PCR rounds, a slightly modified ARM-PCR procedure. Multiplex TRBV1-TRBV30 forward primers and a Cbeta reverse primer were used in the first two PCR rounds, each of which was run for 10 to 11 cycles. Sample barcodes and Illumina adapters were attached in a final 25-cycle PCR using Deep VentR polymerase. Before sequencing, amplicons of 200-500 bp were purified from gel using a QIAquick gel extraction kit. The TCRbeta amplicons were sequenced with 250-bp paired-end reads on an Illumina HiSeq 2500. The paper's data handling went like this. Trimmomatic v0.33 was used to quality-trim the reads, and FLASH v1.2.11 was used to merge paired reads so that full CDR3 sequences could be recovered. V, D and J germline segments were assigned to the rearranged TCRbeta sequences using MiGEC v1.2.1b. Clonotype statistics and Shannon-Wiener diversity indices were computed with VDJtools v1.0.0. To cut down on sampling bias, every analysis after diversity analysis relied on just the 250 most abundant clonotypes from each sample. TCRdb took the public reads, trimmed them with fastp at Q25, ran MiXCR for clone calling and kept in-frame beta chains. Records with the same CDR3 protein are collapsed into one entry carrying the most frequent genes and DNA. V and J calls and clone size were set by TCRdb, not the authors. The sample records approximately 100,000 distinct CDR3 sequences, 65% to 75% of which are singletons. The top ten clonotypes cover approximately 12% of the sample.

V and J lose 5 bases and 1 base, and a span of 13 bases separates them. The CDR3 sequence holds 15 residues, the cysteine and phenylalanine included. Here the CDR3 DNA is all that survives: 45 bases in frame from base 1. From a lookup of the germline V gene, CDR1 and CDR2 are SNHLY and FYNNEI. Study-wide conclusions, independent of this receptor: Because only the TCR beta chain was sequenced and unpaired alpha chains were not captured, true repertoire diversity is likely underestimated. Only a few patients were included in the study, and the authors note that the findings should be validated in a larger study. Since the samples were bulk and unsorted, there was no way to compare CD4+ and CD8+ T cell repertoires. A significantly larger repertoire fraction was made up by the top 250 clones in tumors than in blood (p = 0.039). Only about 7-24% of top clones were present in all five regions of a tumor, suggesting spatial heterogeneity of tumor-infiltrating T cells. Repertoire overlap was higher between tumor regions (mean around 35%) than tumor-adjacent (around 17%) or tumor-blood (14%) pairs, consistent with antigen-driven expansion.

The TCR originated in a woman in her fifties or sixties with primary liver carcinoma and hepatitis B virus infection. Sequencing input: liver tumor tissue from sampling region 2. The sample's cell subset or site, from its label and the paper: tumor region T2, inferior pole. The chain is made from TRBV2 and TRBJ2-3; possibly the D gene is TRBD2, per 5 matching bases. CDR3 sequence: CASSPSRGGTDTQYF. The DNA is TGTGCCAGCAGTCCCAGCCGGGGAGGCACAGATACGCAGTATTTT.